The sequence of this T cell receptor (beta chain) was determined in a study of blood T cell repertoires in COVID-19. CDR1 and CDR2 from the germline V gene are MNHEY and SVGEGT. The CDR3 covers 13 residues. Trimming pared 2 bases from V and 4 bases from J, leaving 6 bases between. Produced via immunoSEQ multiplex PCR; TCRdb's table is partial and in-frame only. The table includes approximately 150,000 clones, approximately 86% detected once. The TCR originated in a man between 60 and 70 years old who had recovered from COVID-19. The genes are TRBV6-2 or TRBV6-3 and TRBJ1-3; D gene ambiguous. The sample taken for sequencing was PBMCs or T cells enriched from blood (not recorded which). CDR3 sequence reads: CASSYLPGNTIYF. The CDR3 region has the DNA TGTGCCAGCAGTTACCTCCCGGGAAACACCATATATTTT.